A single sample is the source of the 7 T cell receptor beta chains below, sequenced in a study of T cell responses to AZD1222 COVID-19 vaccine. Assay used: immunoSEQ multiplex PCR; TCRdb lists only in-frame clones, some missing. Here the sample spans fewer than 150,000 clones, approximately 93% being singletons. Material: peripheral blood, obtained on day 0 of AZD1222 vaccination. The receptors derive from an adult in good health.

V gene TRBV28 combines with J gene TRBJ1-5; TRBD1 matches 7 bases. The V and J ends lost 8 bases and 2 bases, in that order; junction bases with no gene match: 9. CDR3 size: 15 residues. Germline V gene lookup returns CDR1 MDHEN and CDR2 SYDVKM. CDR3 protein: CASEEEGAGNQPQHF. CDR3 sequence (DNA): TGTGCCAGCGAAGAAGAGGGGGCGGGCAATCAGCCCCAGCATTTT.

This chain joins TRBV28 and TRBJ1-5, with 7 positions matching TRBD1. The germline gives CDR1 MDHEN, CDR2 SYDVKM. V dropped 6 bases and J dropped 5; count of bases not matched to a gene: 13. The CDR3 has 16 amino acids. As DNA, the CDR3 is TGTGCCAGCAGCCATCTCGACAGGGAGCGGGATCAGCCCCAGCATTTT. Residues: CASSHLDRERDQPQHF. Filled out from reference TRBV28 and TRBJ1-5, the complete variable domain reads DVKVTQSSRYLVKRTGEKVFLECVQDMDHENMFWYRQDPGLGLRLIYFSYDVKMKEKGDIPEGYSVSREKKERFSLILESASTNQTSMYLCASSHLDRERDQPQHFGDGTRLSIL.

The chain links TRBV29-1 to TRBJ2-5, with 7 bases fitting TRBD1. The germline gives CDR1 SQVTM, CDR2 ANQGSEA. V shed 2 bases, J shed 6 bases, and the junction held 3 bases outside the gene matches. The CDR3 loop spans 12 amino acids. The CDR3 spells CSVEMTGQTQYF. The CDR3 region has the DNA TGCAGCGTTGAAATGACAGGGCAGACCCAGTACTTC.

V and J are TRBV20-1 and TRBJ2-7, with TRBD1 as a possible D gene (5 bases). Germline V gene sequence: CDR1 DFQATT, CDR2 SNEGSKA (reference sequence). This CDR3 has 11 amino acids. The V and J ends lost 3 bases and 9 bases respectively, with 12 bases between them. CDR3 sequence reads: CSASPEGVQYF. The CDR3, as DNA: TGCAGTGCTAGCCCGGAAGGGGTGCAGTACTTC.

The chain couples TRBV4-1 to TRBJ1-1, with D perhaps matching TRBD1 (5 bases). The CDR3 length is 17 residues. V was shortened by 4 bases and J by 0 bases, with 18 bases between the two germline ends. CDR1 and CDR2 from the germline V gene are MGHRA and YSYEKL. CDR3 nucleotide sequence: TGCGCCAGCAGCCGCGAAGCCGCCGTGACAGTGAACACTGAAGCTTTCTTT. It codes for CASSREAAVTVNTEAFF.

The chain recombines TRBV2 with TRBJ2-3; either TRBD1 or TRBD2 may fit D (6 bases each). Germline CDR1 SNHLY, CDR2 FYNNEI. The V end lost 1 base, the J end lost 0 bases, and 8 bases lay between the germline ends. This CDR3 is 15 amino acids long. CDR3 protein: CASSEGGASTDTQYF. Here the CDR3 DNA reads TGTGCCAGCAGTGAAGGGGGGGCTAGCACAGATACGCAGTATTTT.

The rearrangement joins TRBV4-1 to TRBJ1-1; 10 nucleotides line up with TRBD1. V gave up 1 base and J gave up 4 bases; unmatched junction bases: 3. The CDR3 is 15 residues long. Germline V gives CDR1 MGHRA, CDR2 YSYEKL. The CDR3 loop reads CASSQARTGGTEAFF. The CDR3 region has the DNA TGCGCCAGCAGCCAAGCCCGGACAGGGGGCACTGAAGCTTTCTTT.